This T cell receptor beta chain is drawn from a study of OX40 agonist ivuxolimab in advanced cancers. Study in general: Males comprised around four fifths of the group, whose mean age was about 62 years (range about 20 to 79). Partial responses were achieved by three patients, one with hepatocellular carcinoma and two with cutaneous melanoma.

Whole-study results and caveats: In the 0.1 to 3.0 mg/kg range, CD4+ and CD8+ blood T cells had expanded clonally by week 6.

Concerning this clone: Its antigen is currently unknown.

Profiled with immunoSEQ multiplex PCR; TCRdb holds only in-frame clones, not every one. The top ten clones hold around 2% of a sample with tens of thousands of clones, around 81% of them seen once. Germline assignment: CDR1 SGHVS and CDR2 FNYEAQ. The CDR3 extends over 16 amino acids. Trimming took off 4 bases at V and 4 bases at J, with 20 bases between the two ends. This TCR derives from an adult with an advanced solid tumor such as melanoma, head and neck, liver or kidney cancer. The material was CD4+ or CD8+ T cells sorted from blood, obtained in a trial of the OX40 agonist ivuxolimab. The genes are TRBV7-6 and TRBJ2-7; D uncertain. In nucleotides, the CDR3 is TGTGCCAGCAGCTCCAACTCCCGAGGATCCTCTTACGAGCAGTACTTC. It codes for CASSSNSRGSSYEQYF.